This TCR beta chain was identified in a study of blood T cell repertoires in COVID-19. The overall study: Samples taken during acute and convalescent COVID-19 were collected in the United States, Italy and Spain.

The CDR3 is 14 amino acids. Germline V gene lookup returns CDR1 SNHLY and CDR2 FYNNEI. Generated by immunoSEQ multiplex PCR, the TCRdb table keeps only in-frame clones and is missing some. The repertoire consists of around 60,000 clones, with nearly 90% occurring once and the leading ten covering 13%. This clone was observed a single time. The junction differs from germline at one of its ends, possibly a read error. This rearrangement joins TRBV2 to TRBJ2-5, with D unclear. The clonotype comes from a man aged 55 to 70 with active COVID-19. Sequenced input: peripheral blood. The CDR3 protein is CASSEIIGKETQYF. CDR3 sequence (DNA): TGTGCTAGCAGTGAAATTATTGGCAAAGAGACCCAGTACTTC.